This T cell receptor (beta chain) was recorded in a study of T cell responses to AZD1222 COVID-19 vaccine. Regarding the study as a whole: The study sampled repertoires only after the peak T cell response. Of spike-specific TCRs, nearly half reportedly target regions left unmutated in variants.

For this clone: Its antigen is as yet unknown.

Data came from immunoSEQ multiplex PCR; TCRdb stores just in-frame clones and leaves some out. The profile shows roughly 130,000 clones, roughly 91% of them singletons. The receptor comes from an adult in good health. Sequences were derived from peripheral blood, sampled on day 0 of AZD1222 vaccination.

The CDR3 sequence is CASSTRHRVGEKLFF. The CDR3 coding sequence is TGTGCCAGCAGTACACGACATAGGGTCGGTGAAAAACTGTTTTTT. The rearrangement joins TRBV6-5 to TRBJ1-4, with D unclear. Trimming left V 5 bases short and J 7 bases short, with 17 bases between. Germline CDR1 is MNHEY and CDR2 is SVGAGI. The CDR3 sequence is 15 residues long.